What follows are 18 T cell receptor beta chains derived from one specimen sequenced in a study of CD8+CD57+ T cells in acquired aplastic anemia. Genomic DNA templated the TCR beta VDJ and CDR3 profiling. Using its own MiXCR run on the reads, TCRdb lists one record per CDR3 protein. Of some 180,000 distinct CDR3 sequences in the sample, around 60% are singletons; the top ten hold under 45%. Sequenced patients had shown CD8+CD57+ cell expansion by flow cytometry. The material sequenced was sorted CD4+, CD8+, or CD8+CD57+ T cells (not recorded which) from PBMCs. Receptors were obtained from a human donor with aplastic anemia.

V is TRBV15 and J is TRBJ2-1, with TRBD2 matching 11 bases. Losses at the gene ends were 1 base for V and 4 bases for J; bases not matched to a gene: 0. The CDR3 has 15 amino acids. Germline lookup yields CDR1 LNHNV and CDR2 YYDKDF (reference sequence). DNA for the CDR3: TGTGCCACCAGCAGAGGACTAGCGGGATACAATGAGCAGTTCTTC. Amino acid sequence: CATSRGLAGYNEQFF.

This clonotype came up many times. The chain carries TRBV24-1 and TRBJ1-5; 11 positions agree with TRBD1. The germline gives CDR1 KGHDR, CDR2 SFDVKD. The CDR3 runs 15 residues. V lost 7 bases, J lost 2 bases, and 3 bases stayed unmatched. The CDR3 region has the DNA TGTGCCACCAGCATGGGACAGGGGGGCAATCAGCCCCAGCATTTT. Its translation: CATSMGQGGNQPQHF.

The chain is built from TRBV7-8 and TRBJ1-2, with 8 bases lining up with TRBD1. The junction had 8 bases not matched to a gene; V was cut back by 6 bases and J by 8 bases. The V gene's germline CDR1 is SGHVS and CDR2 FQNEAQ. The CDR3 length is 13 residues. The CDR3 loop is CASRAGQEYGYTF. CDR3 nucleotides: TGTGCCAGCAGGGCGGGACAGGAATACGGCTACACCTTC.

In its sample, this clonotype was seen a few times. The gene calls are TRBV24-1 and TRBJ2-3, with D perhaps TRBD2 (6 bases). Germline V gene sequence: CDR1 KGHDR, CDR2 SFDVKD. The CDR3 is made up of 16 amino acids. V lost 3 bases and J 0 bases, leaving 12 bases between the germline ends. DNA for the CDR3: TGTGCCACCAGTGATAGAGCCGGAGGGAGCACAGATACGCAGTATTTT. As protein: CATSDRAGGSTDTQYF.

This clonotype appeared once. The chain joins TRBV6-5 to TRBJ1-5; TRBD1 might be the D (6 bases). The V gene's germline CDR1 is MNHEY and CDR2 SVGAGI. CDR3 length equals 15 residues. Trimming cost V 2 bases and J 2 bases, with 10 bases left between them. In nucleotides, the CDR3 is TGTGCCAGCAGTTACGAGGGGGATGGCAATCAGCCCCAGCATTTT. Protein: CASSYEGDGNQPQHF.

This sequence joins TRBV6-1 and TRBJ2-1; 8 bases fit TRBD1. CDR3 length equals 17 residues. Per the germline V gene, CDR1 is MNHNS and CDR2 is SASEGT. The trim removed 0 bases at V and 4 bases at J, leaving 8 bases unmatched. DNA of the CDR3: TGTGCCAGCAGTGAAGCCACCGGGGGACAGGTGTACAATGAGCAGTTCTTC. This codes for CASSEATGGQVYNEQFF.

The rearrangement uses TRBV7-9 and TRBJ1-2, with 9 positions matching TRBD1. The V gene end was trimmed by 3 bases and the J gene end by 6 bases; junction bases not matched to a gene: 8. The CDR3 runs 15 residues. CDR1 is SEHNR and CDR2 is FQNEAQ in the germline V gene (reference sequence). The CDR3 loop is CASSLPGTGRDGYTF. The CDR3 DNA sequence: TGTGCCAGCAGCTTGCCCGGGACAGGGCGCGATGGCTACACCTTC.

The V and J genes are TRBV10-3 and TRBJ2-3; 10 nucleotides align to TRBD1. This CDR3 region has 13 residues. Germline V lookup: CDR1 ENHRY, CDR2 SYGVKD. With 10 bases clipped from V and 6 bases from J, the junction kept 7 bases outside the gene matches. The chain's CDR3 is CATRQGASDTQYF. The CDR3 DNA follows: TGTGCCACCAGACAGGGGGCATCGGATACGCAGTATTTT.

The chain uses TRBV20-1 and TRBJ1-1, with D possibly being TRBD1 (5 bases). CDR1 DFQATT and CDR2 SNEGSKA come from the germline V gene (reference sequence). Trimming cost V 4 bases and J 1 base, with 13 bases left between them. The CDR3 contains 14 residues. In DNA form, the CDR3 reads TGCAGTGCTACGGGGCGGCCTACGAACACTGAAGCTTTCTTT. Protein: CSATGRPTNTEAFF.

V gene TRBV7-9 combines with J gene TRBJ1-2; TRBD1 aligns across 8 bases. This CDR3 contains 14 residues. The V gene's germline CDR1 is SEHNR and CDR2 FQNEAQ (reference sequence). V lost 0 bases, J lost 7 bases, and 4 bases stayed unmatched. In nucleotides, the CDR3 is TGTGCCAGCAGCTTAGCCTCAGGGGGCTCTGGCTACACCTTC. Protein: CASSLASGGSGYTF.

J is TRBJ2-7 and V is TRBV5-1; 8 nucleotides align to TRBD2. The CDR3 loop spans 15 amino acids. V lost 4 bases and J lost 5; bases outside the gene matches: 11. Germline V gene lookup returns CDR1 SGHRS and CDR2 YFSETQ. Here the CDR3 reads CASSTQAGGHNEQYF. The CDR3 nucleotides are TGCGCCAGCAGCACCCAGGCGGGGGGCCACAACGAGCAGTACTTC.

This clonotype was counted a single time. V gene TRBV7-9 combines with J gene TRBJ1-5; no reliable D call. Trimming removed 5 bases at V and 3 bases at J, with 11 bases between. CDR1 is SEHNR, CDR2 FQNEAQ, per germline (reference sequence). The CDR3 length is 14 residues. The CDR3 region has the DNA TGTGCCAGCAGCCTACCGGGATCCAATCAGCCCCAGCATTTT. This encodes CASSLPGSNQPQHF.

The chain uses TRBV19 and TRBJ1-1; perhaps TRBD1 as D (5 bases). V lost 9 bases and J lost 4, with 15 bases in between. This CDR3 is built from 13 residues. CDR1 is LNHDA, CDR2 SQIVND, per germline (reference sequence). DNA for the CDR3: TGTGCCAGCGGGGCAGGTTCCCGCACTGAAGCTTTCTTT. Translated, it gives CASGAGSRTEAFF.

The sample holds a few counts of this clonotype. This chain links TRBV3-1 with TRBJ2-3; 9 nucleotides match TRBD1. Looked up from germline, CDR1 is LGHDT and CDR2 is YNNKEL (reference sequence). V gave up 6 bases and J gave up 1 base; unmatched junction bases: 14. This CDR3 has 18 amino acids. DNA of the CDR3: TGTGCCAGCAGTTACTATTACTTCGGGACAGGGCGCACAGATACGCAGTATTTT. Amino acids: CASSYYYFGTGRTDTQYF.

CDR3 coding DNA: TGTGCCAGCAGCCGCGGACAGTCGGATGGGGGCTACACCTTC. It yields the protein CASSRGQSDGGYTF. The V call is TRBV7-9, the J call TRBJ1-2; D possibly corresponds to TRBD1 (6 bases). Germline assignment: CDR1 SEHNR and CDR2 FQNEAQ (reference sequence). The CDR3 totals 14 residues. Trimming cost V 5 bases and J 8 bases, with 18 bases left between them. The full variable domain, in which reference TRBV7-9 and TRBJ1-2 provide the parts outside the CDR3, is DTGVSQNPRHKITKRGQNVTFRCDPISEHNRLYWYRQTLGQGPEFLTYFQNEAQLEKSRLLSDRFSAERPKGSFSTLEIQRTEQGDSAMYLCASSRGQSDGGYTFGSGTRLTVV.

A remark on this clonotype: Since a much larger clone is just one base distant, this may be a read error. The rearrangement uses TRBV7-3 and TRBJ1-1, with 8 positions matching TRBD1. Per germline, CDR1 SGHTA and CDR2 FQGTGA. The length of the CDR3 is 13 residues. V was pared by 5 bases and J by 8 bases, with 7 bases of the junction left unmatched. This CDR3 is CASSPSGGSEAFF. The CDR3 region has the DNA TGTGCCAGCAGCCCCTCAGGGGGCAGCGAAGCTTTCTTT.

This clonotype has only a few counts. A much larger clone differs by one base, so this may be a read error. The V and J genes are TRBV7-9 and TRBJ1-3; D might be TRBD1 (6 bases). The CDR3 runs to 12 residues. CDR1 and CDR2 (germline): SEHNR, FQNEAQ (reference sequence). CDR3 in DNA: TGTGCCAGCAGAGTAGGGGGAAACACCATGTATTTT. It is translated as CASRVGGNTMYF.

The chain links TRBV10-3 to TRBJ1-6; 9 nucleotides line up with TRBD1. Trimming removed 11 bases from V and 6 bases from J; junction bases left unmatched: 5. Germline loops: CDR1 ENHRY, CDR2 SYGVKD. This CDR3 spans 13 amino acids. The DNA for the CDR3 is TGTGCCGTACAGGGGGCGTCTAATTCACCCCTCCACTTT. Protein: CAVQGASNSPLHF.